These T cell receptor beta chains were read from a single sample in a study of T cells in Graves' hyperthyroidism and ophthalmopathy. TCRdb reanalysed the multiplex PCR reads using MiXCR and keeps one entry per CDR3 protein. This table has over 350,000 distinct CDR3 sequences, 14% to 15% appearing once. The sequenced material came from blood. The receptor source for this set is a man aged 18 to 30 with Graves' ophthalmopathy. The CDR3 runs from the conserved cysteine through the conserved F or W. A D gene is named only where the DNA matches it firmly. Only part of the rows carry a size: once, few, many, or a class if the clone is expanded.

clone_size,v_call,j_call,d_call,cdr3_aa,cdr3_nt
.,TRBV19,TRBJ2-2,TRBD2,CASRLAGGAGELFF,TGTGCCTCACGACTAGCGGGAGGAGCCGGGGAGCTGTTTTTT
many,TRBV5-1,TRBJ1-6,.,CASSFGYPNSPLHF,TGCGCCAGCAGCTTCGGCTATCCAAATTCACCCCTCCACTTT
.,TRBV5-6,TRBJ2-3,.,CASSLAGWGISTDTQYF,TGTGCCAGCAGCTTGGCCGGGTGGGGTATAAGCACAGATACGCAGTATTTT
.,TRBV7-6,TRBJ1-5,.,CASSLRRTGAQPQHF,TGTGCCAGCAGTTTAAGGAGAACAGGAGCTCAGCCCCAGCATTTT
many,TRBV6-5,TRBJ2-1,TRBD2,CASSYEGLADDNEQFF,TGTGCCAGCAGTTACGAAGGACTAGCGGATGACAATGAGCAGTTCTTC
many,TRBV30,TRBJ2-7,.,CAWSPLDPYEQYF,TGTGCCTGGAGTCCCTTAGATCCCTACGAGCAGTACTTC
many,TRBV7-2,TRBJ1-4,.,CASSFAAGATNEKLFF,TGTGCCAGCAGCTTCGCGGCAGGGGCTACTAATGAAAAACTGTTTTTT
.,TRBV18,TRBJ2-7,.,CASSPPPRTLSYEQYF,TGTGCCAGCTCACCACCCCCAAGGACCCTCTCCTACGAGCAGTACTTC
few,TRBV7-2,TRBJ2-2,.,CASSSGGVVVSGELFF,TGTGCCAGCAGCAGCGGAGGGGTCGTTGTCTCCGGGGAGCTGTTTTTT
.,TRBV4-1,TRBJ2-7,.,CASSQEPAGSYEQYF,TGCGCCAGCAGCCAAGAGCCCGCAGGATCCTACGAGCAGTACTTC
many,TRBV3-1,TRBJ2-7,.,CASSPEGGHIYEQYF,TGTGCCAGCAGCCCAGAGGGGGGTCATATTTACGAGCAGTACTTC
.,TRBV3-1,TRBJ2-1,TRBD1,CASSQGTGGDYNEQFF,TGTGCCAGCAGCCAAGGGACAGGGGGAGACTACAATGAGCAGTTCTTC
few,TRBV11-2,TRBJ2-7,.,CASSLEPVYWEEQYF,TGTGCCAGCAGCTTAGAACCTGTTTATTGGGAGGAGCAGTACTTC
many,TRBV7-9,TRBJ2-5,.,CASSFPGDGETQYF,TGTGCCAGCAGCTTTCCGGGGGACGGAGAGACCCAGTACTTC
.,TRBV28,TRBJ2-1,TRBD2,CASRGAGGVYEQFF,TGTGCCAGCAGAGGGGCGGGGGGGGTCTATGAGCAGTTCTTC
few,TRBV15,TRBJ2-1,TRBD2,CATASGGAYNEQFF,TGTGCCACCGCTAGCGGGGGGGCCTACAATGAGCAGTTCTTC
.,TRBV7-9,TRBJ2-5,.,CASSFNREGETQYF,TGTGCCAGCAGCTTTAACAGGGAGGGGGAGACCCAGTACTTC
.,TRBV7-9,TRBJ2-7,.,CASSLVAQGNHEQYF,TGTGCCAGCAGCTTAGTAGCCCAGGGAAATCACGAGCAGTACTTC
.,TRBV27,TRBJ2-5,TRBD2,CASSIRDGSGSRKETQYF,TGTGCCAGCAGTATTCGGGACGGGAGCGGGAGCCGAAAAGAGACCCAGTACTTC
many,TRBV7-2,TRBJ1-5,.,CASSLVHVARPQHF,TGTGCCAGCAGCTTAGTTCACGTGGCACGGCCCCAGCATTTT
many,TRBV27,TRBJ2-7,.,CASSARTGQTYEQYF,TGTGCCAGCAGTGCCAGAACCGGACAGACCTACGAGCAGTACTTC
many,TRBV18,TRBJ1-1,.,CASSPSAGNTEAFF,TGTGCCAGCTCACCTAGTGCGGGAAACACTGAAGCTTTCTTT
few,TRBV4-2,TRBJ2-3,.,CASSQVRQVGDTQYF,TGTGCCAGCAGCCAAGTTCGGCAGGTTGGCGATACGCAGTATTTT
many,TRBV7-9,TRBJ1-5,.,CASSLAYDQPQHF,TGTGCCAGCAGCTTAGCATATGATCAGCCCCAGCATTTT
.,TRBV6-5,TRBJ2-2,TRBD2,CASSYRAGTDIGGELFF,TGTGCCAGCAGTTACCGAGCGGGAACGGACATTGGCGGGGAGCTGTTTTTT
once,TRBV19,TRBJ2-3,TRBD2,CASSIGTSPDTQYF,TGTGCCAGTAGTATCGGGACTAGCCCAGATACGCAGTATTTT
.,TRBV4-1,TRBJ2-2,.,CASSQVAGAYTGELFF,TGCGCCAGCAGCCAAGTGGCGGGGGCCTACACCGGGGAGCTGTTTTTT
.,TRBV5-1,TRBJ1-5,.,CASSLGLHSNQPQHF,TGCGCCAGCAGCTTGGGACTGCATAGCAATCAGCCCCAGCATTTT
.,TRBV2,TRBJ2-2,TRBD1,CASSYQGVGELFF,TGTGCCAGCAGTTACCAGGGGGTGGGGGAGCTGTTTTTT
.,TRBV6-1,TRBJ1-2,.,CASSTTGSKGRGYTF,TGTGCCAGCAGTACCACCGGGTCGAAAGGACGGGGCTACACCTTC
.,TRBV7-2,TRBJ2-5,TRBD2,CASSFAGLAGEETQYF,TGTGCCAGCAGCTTCGCGGGACTAGCGGGGGAAGAGACCCAGTACTTC
many,TRBV7-6,TRBJ2-1,TRBD2,CASSLASGSWNEQFF,TGTGCCAGCAGCTTAGCTAGCGGGAGTTGGAATGAGCAGTTCTTC
many,TRBV13,TRBJ1-3,.,CASSPRPNIGNTIYF,TGTGCCAGCAGCCCACGCCCTAACATCGGAAACACCATATATTTT
.,TRBV5-5,TRBJ1-1,TRBD1,CASSYGTGVGAFF,TGTGCCAGCAGCTATGGGACAGGGGTTGGAGCTTTCTTT
many,TRBV6-1,TRBJ2-5,TRBD1,CASSSTGVPETQYF,TGTGCCAGCAGCTCAACAGGGGTCCCAGAGACCCAGTACTTC
many,TRBV20-1,TRBJ2-7,.,CSASRGRGDAEQYF,TGCAGTGCTAGCCGGGGAAGAGGGGACGCCGAGCAGTACTTC
.,TRBV5-1,TRBJ1-1,TRBD1,CASTLSGTGGLAFF,TGCGCCAGCACACTATCCGGGACAGGGGGCTTAGCTTTCTTT
many,TRBV12-3/TRBV12-4,TRBJ1-5,TRBD1,CASSPTGGAWQPQHF,TGTGCCAGCAGTCCAACAGGGGGCGCGTGGCAGCCCCAGCATTTT
.,TRBV29-1,TRBJ2-2,.,CSVEVGWKAGELFF,TGCAGCGTTGAAGTAGGGTGGAAGGCCGGGGAGCTGTTTTTT